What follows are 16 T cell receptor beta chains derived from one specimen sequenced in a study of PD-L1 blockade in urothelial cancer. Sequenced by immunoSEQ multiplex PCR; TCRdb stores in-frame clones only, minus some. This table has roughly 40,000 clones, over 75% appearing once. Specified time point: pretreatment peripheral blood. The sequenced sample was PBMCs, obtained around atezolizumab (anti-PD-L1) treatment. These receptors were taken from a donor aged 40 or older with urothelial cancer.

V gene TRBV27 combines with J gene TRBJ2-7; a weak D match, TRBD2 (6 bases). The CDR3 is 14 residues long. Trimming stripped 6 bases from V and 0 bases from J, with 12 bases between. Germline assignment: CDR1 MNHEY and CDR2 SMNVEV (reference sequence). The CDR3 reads CASRPDYLSYEQYF. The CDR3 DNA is TGTGCCAGCAGACCGGACTATCTCTCCTACGAGCAGTACTTC.

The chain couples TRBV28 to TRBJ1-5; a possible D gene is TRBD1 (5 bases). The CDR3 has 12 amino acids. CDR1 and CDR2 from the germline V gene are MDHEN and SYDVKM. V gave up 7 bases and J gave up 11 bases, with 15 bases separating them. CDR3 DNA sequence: TGTGCCAGCAAGGGGACTCCCGGGGCCCAGCATTTT. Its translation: CASKGTPGAQHF.

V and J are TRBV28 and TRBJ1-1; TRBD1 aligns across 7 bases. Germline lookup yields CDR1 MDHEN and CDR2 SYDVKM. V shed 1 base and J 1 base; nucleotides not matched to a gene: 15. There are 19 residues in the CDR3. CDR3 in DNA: TGTGCCAGCAGTTTATATCGACCGACTTACAGGGGCCCGAACACTGAAGCTTTCTTT. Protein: CASSLYRPTYRGPNTEAFF.

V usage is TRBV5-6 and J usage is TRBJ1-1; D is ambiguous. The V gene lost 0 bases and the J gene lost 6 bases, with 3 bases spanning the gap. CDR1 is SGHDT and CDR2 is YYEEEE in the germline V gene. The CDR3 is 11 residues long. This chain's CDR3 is CASSLAAEAFF. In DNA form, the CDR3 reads TGTGCCAGCAGCTTGGCGGCTGAAGCTTTCTTT.

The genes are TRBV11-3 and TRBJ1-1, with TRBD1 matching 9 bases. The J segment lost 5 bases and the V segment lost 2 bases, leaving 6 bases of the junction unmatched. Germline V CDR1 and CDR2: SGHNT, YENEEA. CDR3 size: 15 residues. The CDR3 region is CASSLTSTGGTEAFF. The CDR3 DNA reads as TGTGCCAGCAGCTTAACATCGACAGGGGGGACTGAAGCTTTCTTT.

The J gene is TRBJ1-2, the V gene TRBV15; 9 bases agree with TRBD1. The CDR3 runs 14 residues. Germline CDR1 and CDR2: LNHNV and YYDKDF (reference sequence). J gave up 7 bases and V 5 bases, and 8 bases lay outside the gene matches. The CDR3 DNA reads TGTGCCACCAGCCCCCCCCGGGACAGGGCTGGCTACACCTTC. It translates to CATSPPRDRAGYTF.

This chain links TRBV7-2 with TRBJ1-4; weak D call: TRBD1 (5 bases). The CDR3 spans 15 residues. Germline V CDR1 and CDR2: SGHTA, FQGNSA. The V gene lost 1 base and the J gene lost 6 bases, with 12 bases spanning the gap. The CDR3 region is CASSLGGSPHEKLFF. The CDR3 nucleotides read TGTGCCAGCAGCTTAGGGGGCAGCCCACATGAAAAACTGTTTTTT. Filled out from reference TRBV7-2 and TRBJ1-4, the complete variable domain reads GAGVSQSPSNKVTEKGKDVELRCDPISGHTALYWYRQSLGQGLEFLIYFQGNSAPDKSGLPSDRFSAERTGGSVSTLTIQRTQQEDSAVYLCASSLGGSPHEKLFFGSGTQLSVL.

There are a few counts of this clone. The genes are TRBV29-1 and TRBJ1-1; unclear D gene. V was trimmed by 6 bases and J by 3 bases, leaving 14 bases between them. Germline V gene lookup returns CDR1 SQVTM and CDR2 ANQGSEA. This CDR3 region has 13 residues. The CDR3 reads CSVLTTGDTEAFF. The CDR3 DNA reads TGCAGCGTCCTCACAACCGGGGACACTGAAGCTTTCTTT.

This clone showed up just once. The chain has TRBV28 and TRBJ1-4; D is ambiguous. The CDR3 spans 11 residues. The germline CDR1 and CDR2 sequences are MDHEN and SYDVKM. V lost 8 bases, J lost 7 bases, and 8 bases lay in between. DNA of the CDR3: TGTGCCAGCGGAGTTGGTGAAAAACTGTTTTTT. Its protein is CASGVGEKLFF.

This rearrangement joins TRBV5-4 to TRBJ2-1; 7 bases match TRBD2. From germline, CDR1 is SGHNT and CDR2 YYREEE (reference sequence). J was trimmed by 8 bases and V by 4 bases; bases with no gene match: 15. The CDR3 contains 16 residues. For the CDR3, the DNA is TGTGCCAGCAGCCTGCCGTTTGGCGGGAGTGGGGATGAGCAGTTCTTC. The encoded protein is CASSLPFGGSGDEQFF.

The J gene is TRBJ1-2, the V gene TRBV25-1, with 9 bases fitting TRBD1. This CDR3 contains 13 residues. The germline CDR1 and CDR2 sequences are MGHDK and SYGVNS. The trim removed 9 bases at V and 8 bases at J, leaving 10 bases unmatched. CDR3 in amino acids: CASSRGQGYGYTF. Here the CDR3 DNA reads TGTGCCAGTAGTAGGGGACAGGGCTACGGCTACACCTTC.

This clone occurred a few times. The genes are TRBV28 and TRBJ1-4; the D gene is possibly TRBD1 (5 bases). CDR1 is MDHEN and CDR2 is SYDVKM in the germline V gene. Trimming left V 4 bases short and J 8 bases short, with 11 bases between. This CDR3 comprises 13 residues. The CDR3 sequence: CASSSGVVEKLFF. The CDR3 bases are TGTGCCAGCAGTTCGGGGGTTGTGGAAAAACTGTTTTTT.

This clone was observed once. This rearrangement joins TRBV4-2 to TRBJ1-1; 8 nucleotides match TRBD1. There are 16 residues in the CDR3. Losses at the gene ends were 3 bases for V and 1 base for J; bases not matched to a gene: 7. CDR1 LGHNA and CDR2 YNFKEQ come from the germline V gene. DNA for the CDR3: TGTGCCAGCAGCCACCCCGGACAGGGTGGGAACACTGAAGCTTTCTTT. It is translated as CASSHPGQGGNTEAFF.

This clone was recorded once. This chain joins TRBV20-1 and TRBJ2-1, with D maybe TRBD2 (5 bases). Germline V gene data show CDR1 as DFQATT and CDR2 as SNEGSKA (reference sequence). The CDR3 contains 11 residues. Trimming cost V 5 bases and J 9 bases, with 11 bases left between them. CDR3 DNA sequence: TGCAGTGCTCACTCGCGGGCTGAGCAGTTCTTC. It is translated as CSAHSRAEQFF.

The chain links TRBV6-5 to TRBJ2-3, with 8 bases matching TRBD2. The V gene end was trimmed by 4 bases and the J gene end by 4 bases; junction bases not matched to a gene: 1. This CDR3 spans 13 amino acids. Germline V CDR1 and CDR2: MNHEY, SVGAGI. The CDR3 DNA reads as TGTGCCAGCAGTTTAGCGGGATCAGATACGCAGTATTTT. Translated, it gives CASSLAGSDTQYF.

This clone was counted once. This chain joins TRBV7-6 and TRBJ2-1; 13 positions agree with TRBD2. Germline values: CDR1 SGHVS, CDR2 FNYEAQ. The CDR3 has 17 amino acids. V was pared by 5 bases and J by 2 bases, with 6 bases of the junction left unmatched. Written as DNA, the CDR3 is TGTGCCAGCAGCCCCGGACTAGCGGGAGACCCCTACAATGAGCAGTTCTTC. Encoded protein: CASSPGLAGDPYNEQFF.